This T cell receptor (beta chain) was documented in a study of CD8+CD57+ T cells in acquired aplastic anemia. Study results and limitations: A set of about 28 CD8+ CDR3 sequences was shared between patients and controls, and these sequences appeared highly expressed in patients.

It was patients with CD8+CD57+ cell expansion by flow cytometry who were chosen for sequencing. Note on this clonotype: Its specificity is not known.

The TCR beta profiling, which covered VDJ combination and CDR3 sequence, was carried out using genomic DNA as the template. TCRdb reprocessed the reads with MiXCR, giving one entry per CDR3 protein. The sample contains roughly 170,000 distinct CDR3 sequences, approximately 48% of which appear only once. Sequencing was performed on sorted CD4+, CD8+, or CD8+CD57+ T cells (not recorded which) from PBMCs. This sequence originates from a human donor with aplastic anemia.

CDR3 protein: CATSRDHLGLAKNIQYF. CDR3 nucleotide sequence: TGTGCCACCAGCAGAGATCATCTGGGGCTAGCCAAAAACATTCAGTACTTC. The chain has TRBV15 and TRBJ2-4; D perhaps matches TRBD1 (5 bases). Trimming removed 0 bases from V and 0 bases from J, with 12 bases in between. CDR3 length: 17 residues. In germline, CDR1 is LNHNV, CDR2 YYDKDF (reference sequence).